The following is a T cell receptor beta chain sequence with its context. Its antigen is not identified. The PCR ran on 60 Vbeta and 13 Jbeta primers. Clones were sequenced by immunoSEQ multiplex PCR, and TCRdb holds only the in-frame ones, with some missing. The sample carries about 110,000 clones, roughly 13% recorded once. The data stem from a study of cytomegalovirus exposure and HLA in healthy donors. In the study overall: HLA-typed donors were the source of roughly 85 million unique TCRs held in an early data release.

Germline values: CDR1 SGDLS, CDR2 YYNGEE. The CDR3 loop spans 13 amino acids. V was shortened by 1 base and J by 8 bases, with 9 bases between the two germline ends. The study, taken as a whole, reports: Later analysis identified several of the most significant clusters that appeared linked to common viral pathogens.

The TCR was taken from a man between 35 and 55 years old in good health and CMV-seropositive. The sequenced sample was PBMCs. The rearrangement uses TRBV9 and TRBJ2-2; a possible D gene is TRBD1 (6 bases). The CDR3 here is CASSVWGRGELFF. The CDR3 region has the DNA TGTGCCAGCAGCGTATGGGGGCGGGGGGAGCTGTTTTTT.